This entry lists 6 T cell receptor beta chains sequenced from one sample in a study of T-cell reconstitution after alpha-beta-depleted transplantation in children. Unique molecular identifiers were incorporated during preparation of the TCRbeta library. TCRdb passed the PCR reads through MiXCR, listing each CDR3 protein once. Found here are about 230,000 distinct CDR3 sequences, roughly 10% of them singletons; the top ten hold less than 8%. The sequenced sample was PBMCs from the stem cell graft donor, obtained from the stem cell graft. The source of these receptors is a human donor who donated a stem cell graft to a child with acute lymphoblastic leukemia.

The chain employs TRBV7-2 and TRBJ2-1; 7 bases line up with TRBD2. The CDR3 spans 13 residues. V dropped 0 bases and J dropped 9; count of bases not matched to a gene: 2. Germline lookup yields CDR1 SGHTA and CDR2 FQGNSA. CDR3 DNA: TGTGCCAGCAGCTTAGCGGGCGGGGGTGAGCAGTTCTTC. This encodes CASSLAGGGEQFF. The full variable domain, completed using reference TRBV7-2 and TRBJ2-1, is GAGVSQSPSNKVTEKGKDVELRCDPISGHTALYWYRQSLGQGLEFLIYFQGNSAPDKSGLPSDRFSAERTGGSVSTLTIQRTQQEDSAVYLCASSLAGGGEQFFGPGTRLTVL.

The V call is TRBV20-1, the J call TRBJ1-1; weak D call: TRBD1 (6 bases). Germline values: CDR1 DFQATT, CDR2 SNEGSKA (reference sequence). This CDR3 spans 16 amino acids. V lost 1 base, J lost 4 bases, and 19 bases lay in between. The CDR3 spells CSARGTGSQFLTEAFF. As DNA, the CDR3 is TGCAGTGCTAGAGGCACAGGGTCCCAATTCCTCACTGAAGCTTTCTTT.

The chain combines TRBV30 with TRBJ2-7; 9 nucleotides match TRBD1. Germline values: CDR1 GTSNPN, CDR2 SVGIG (reference sequence). V was clipped by 4 bases and J by 1 base; unmatched bases: 5. The CDR3 is 14 amino acids. The CDR3 reads CAWMDRGNSYEQYF. The CDR3 bases are TGTGCCTGGATGGACAGGGGAAATTCCTACGAGCAGTACTTC.

This clonotype was seen many times. This chain links TRBV12-3 or TRBV12-4 with TRBJ2-7; 9 bases map to TRBD1. This CDR3 is built from 14 residues. Unmatched junction bases numbered 5, after V lost 4 bases and J lost 4 bases. The CDR3 protein is CASSWGQGSYEQYF. The CDR3 bases are TGTGCCAGCAGTTGGGGACAGGGTAGTTACGAGCAGTACTTC.

V gene TRBV7-6 combines with J gene TRBJ1-4, with D possibly being TRBD1 (6 bases). This CDR3 has 17 residues. The ends were cut back, 4 bases at V and 8 bases at J, with 23 bases in the middle. Germline-derived CDR1 and CDR2 are SGHVS and FNYEAQ. The CDR3 protein is CASSSPGGGRGPEKLFF. The CDR3 DNA is TGTGCCAGCAGCTCCCCCGGGGGGGGCAGGGGCCCGGAAAAACTGTTTTTT.

There are a few counts of this clonotype. This chain uses TRBV5-1 with TRBJ2-5, with 16 positions matching TRBD2. This CDR3 comprises 19 residues. Germline V gives CDR1 SGHRS, CDR2 YFSETQ. The ends lost 4 bases at V and 1 base at J; junction bases unmatched: 10. The CDR3 bases are TGCGCCAGCAGCCTGGGACTAGCGGGGGGGATCGGCCTCCAAGAGACCCAGTACTTC. Amino acids: CASSLGLAGGIGLQETQYF. The full variable domain, in which reference TRBV5-1 and TRBJ2-5 provide the parts outside the CDR3, is KAGVTQTPRYLIKTRGQQVTLSCSPISGHRSVSWYQQTPGQGLQFLFEYFSETQRNKGNFPGRFSGRQFSNSRSEMNVSTLELGDSALYLCASSLGLAGGIGLQETQYFGPGTRLLVL.